The T cell receptor beta chain under discussion was sequenced for a study of OX40 agonist ivuxolimab in advanced cancers. V dropped 0 bases and J dropped 3 bases, with 6 bases sitting between them. Germline V gene sequence: CDR1 SGHDT, CDR2 YYEEEE. The length of the CDR3 is 13 residues. Produced via immunoSEQ multiplex PCR; TCRdb's table is partial and in-frame only. The sample lists 65,000 to 95,000 clones; 80% to 90% were seen once. Samples were taken at baseline and on day 1 of cycles 4 and 7. This clone was detected only once. Sample: CD4+ or CD8+ T cells sorted from blood, taken in a trial of the OX40 agonist ivuxolimab. The chain combines TRBV5-6 with TRBJ2-5; no firm D call. The origin of this receptor is an adult with an advanced solid tumor such as melanoma, head and neck, liver or kidney cancer. CDR3 loop: CASSLGGKETQYF. Here the CDR3 DNA reads TGTGCCAGCAGCTTGGGCGGAAAAGAGACCCAGTACTTC.